One sample yielded the 24 T cell receptor beta chains listed below, sequenced in a study of T-cell memory formation after mild COVID-19. TCRdb re-called the 5' RACE reads through MiXCR, storing one row per CDR3 protein. This sample has about 500,000 distinct CDR3 sequences, with around 21% found just once. The sample consisted of PBMCs or a T cell subset sorted from them (not recorded which). Receptors were obtained from an adult woman who had mild COVID-19 (a few samples of this study predate the infection). Cell type and time point are not known.

This clonotype appeared a few times. The CDR3 sequence is CASSTRQGTYEQYF. The CDR3 region has the DNA TGTGCCAGTAGTACCAGACAGGGAACCTACGAGCAGTACTTC. J is TRBJ2-7 and V is TRBV19; 7 positions agree with TRBD1. The trim removed 4 bases at V and 2 bases at J, leaving 5 bases unmatched. This CDR3 is 14 amino acids long. Germline V gene lookup returns CDR1 LNHDA and CDR2 SQIVND (reference sequence). Looking up the rest from reference TRBV19 and TRBJ2-7 gives the full variable domain: DGGITQSPKYLFRKEGQNVTLSCEQNLNHDAMYWYRQDPGQGLRLIYYSQIVNDFQKGDIAEGYSVSREKKESFPLTVTSAQKNPTAFYLCASSTRQGTYEQYFGPGTRLTVT.

This clonotype was recorded at least ten times. Written as DNA, the CDR3 is TGTGCCAGCAGCTTAAGGCAGGGAGGGAATGAGCAGTTCTTC. It codes for CASSLRQGGNEQFF. The chain carries TRBV7-9 and TRBJ2-1; 7 bases align to TRBD2. Germline V gives CDR1 SEHNR, CDR2 FQNEAQ (reference sequence). CDR3 length: 14 residues. The junction had 5 bases not matched to a gene; V was cut back by 2 bases and J by 7 bases.

V and J are TRBV12-3 or TRBV12-4 and TRBJ2-2; 9 bases map to TRBD1. V lost 5 bases to trimming and J lost 2 bases; unmatched junction nucleotides: 6. This CDR3 has 16 amino acids. CDR3 region: CASSMGTGSNTGELFF. Written as DNA, the CDR3 is TGTGCCAGCAGTATGGGGACAGGGAGTAACACCGGGGAGCTGTTTTTT.

The chain recombines TRBV20-1 with TRBJ1-2; D is perhaps TRBD1 (5 bases). Germline values: CDR1 DFQATT, CDR2 SNEGSKA (reference sequence). The CDR3 spans 14 residues. Trimming removed 3 bases at V and 0 bases at J, with 11 bases between. The CDR3 DNA follows: TGCAGTGCTAGGCGGGACGGAGCTAACTATGGCTACACCTTC. This encodes CSARRDGANYGYTF.

The V gene is TRBV5-1, the J gene TRBJ1-1; TRBD1 matches 10 bases. Germline loops: CDR1 SGHRS, CDR2 YFSETQ. The V and J ends lost 5 bases and 2 bases, in that order; junction bases with no gene match: 15. The CDR3 has 18 amino acids. The CDR3 DNA sequence: TGCGCCAGCAGGACGAGGGACAGGGGTATCTTCATAAACACTGAAGCTTTCTTT. Translated, it gives CASRTRDRGIFINTEAFF. Looking up the rest from reference TRBV5-1 and TRBJ1-1 gives the full variable domain: KAGVTQTPRYLIKTRGQQVTLSCSPISGHRSVSWYQQTPGQGLQFLFEYFSETQRNKGNFPGRFSGRQFSNSRSEMNVSTLELGDSALYLCASRTRDRGIFINTEAFFGQGTRLTVV.

The chain uses TRBV6-5 and TRBJ1-1, with D hard to call. CDR1 MNHEY and CDR2 SVGAGI come from the germline V gene. The ends were cut back, 8 bases at V and 5 bases at J, with 12 bases in the middle. The CDR3 extends over 12 amino acids. The CDR3 loop is CASSDPGTEAFF. The CDR3 coding sequence is TGTGCCAGCTCCGACCCGGGGACTGAAGCTTTCTTT.

This clonotype was detected a few times. This sequence joins TRBV6-6 and TRBJ2-7; possibly TRBD1 for D (6 bases). The germline CDR1 and CDR2 sequences are MNHNY and SVGAGI (reference sequence). This CDR3 is built from 14 residues. V lost 6 bases and J lost 3, with 15 bases in between. In nucleotides, the CDR3 is TGTGCCAGCAGCCGGTCTGCAGGGGACTACGAGCAGTACTTC. Translated, it gives CASSRSAGDYEQYF.

The chain employs TRBV9 and TRBJ1-1; 10 nucleotides align to TRBD1. The CDR3 covers 14 residues. Per the germline V gene, CDR1 is SGDLS and CDR2 is YYNGEE. V trimming: 4 bases; J trimming: 7 bases; junction bases outside the gene matches: 7. CDR3 sequence reads: CASSTRTGGDEAFF. In nucleotides, the CDR3 is TGTGCCAGCAGCACCCGGACAGGGGGAGATGAAGCTTTCTTT. The full variable domain, in which reference TRBV9 and TRBJ1-1 provide the parts outside the CDR3, is DSGVTQTPKHLITATGQRVTLRCSPRSGDLSVYWYQQSLDQGLQFLIQYYNGEERAKGNILERFSAQQFPDLHSELNLSSLELGDSALYFCASSTRTGGDEAFFGQGTRLTVV.

V and J are TRBV5-1 and TRBJ2-1; possibly TRBD2 for D (7 bases). Between the trimmed V and J ends, which lost 1 base and 7 bases, there was a span of 15 bases. This CDR3 is built from 15 residues. The germline V gene has CDR1 SGHRS and CDR2 YFSETQ. The CDR3 DNA sequence: TGCGCCAGCAGCTTGAGAGCGGGACATTGGAATGAGCAGTTCTTC. Residues: CASSLRAGHWNEQFF.

This chain connects TRBV2 to TRBJ1-5; 10 positions agree with TRBD1. Germline assignment: CDR1 SNHLY and CDR2 FYNNEI. The trim removed 7 bases at V and 1 base at J, leaving 4 bases unmatched. The CDR3 extends over 15 amino acids. The CDR3, as DNA: TGTGCCAGCAAACGACAGGGGGCGAGCAATCAGCCCCAGCATTTT. It encodes CASKRQGASNQPQHF.

This clonotype was observed at least ten times. The rearrangement joins TRBV7-9 to TRBJ2-3; unclear D gene. V was cut by 1 base and J by 11 bases, with 10 bases left in between. This CDR3 has 12 residues. Germline assignment: CDR1 SEHNR and CDR2 FQNEAQ (reference sequence). CDR3 DNA sequence: TGTGCCAGCAGCTTAGAGTGGGTCGGGCAGTATTTT. Amino acid sequence: CASSLEWVGQYF.

This clonotype was recorded only once. The chain joins TRBV3-1 to TRBJ1-2; D is unclear. Germline V lookup: CDR1 LGHDT, CDR2 YNNKEL (reference sequence). This CDR3 contains 15 residues. Trimming pared 1 base from V and 4 bases from J, leaving 13 bases between. The DNA for the CDR3 is TGTGCCAGCAGCCAAGGTCGAGCAGGAGGCTATGGCTACACCTTC. This sequence encodes CASSQGRAGGYGYTF.

This chain joins TRBV5-1 and TRBJ2-1; D could derive from TRBD1 or TRBD2 (5 bases each). The CDR3 length is 18 residues. CDR1 SGHRS and CDR2 YFSETQ come from the germline V gene. Trimming removed 4 bases at V and 4 bases at J, with 24 bases between. This chain's CDR3 is CASSQTPTGTPEYNEQFF. CDR3 coding DNA: TGCGCCAGCAGCCAGACGCCGACCGGGACCCCGGAGTACAATGAGCAGTTCTTC.

This clonotype was counted many times. The chain has TRBV5-1 and TRBJ2-7; the match to TRBD2 covers 9 bases. Germline lookup yields CDR1 SGHRS and CDR2 YFSETQ. CDR3 length: 14 residues. Germline trimming cut 4 bases from V and 1 base from J; bases unmatched to any gene: 3. CDR3 protein: CASSPAGGSYEQYF. The CDR3 region has the DNA TGCGCCAGCAGCCCAGCGGGGGGATCCTACGAGCAGTACTTC. Looking up the rest from reference TRBV5-1 and TRBJ2-7 gives the full variable domain: KAGVTQTPRYLIKTRGQQVTLSCSPISGHRSVSWYQQTPGQGLQFLFEYFSETQRNKGNFPGRFSGRQFSNSRSEMNVSTLELGDSALYLCASSPAGGSYEQYFGPGTRLTVT.

The chain joins TRBV24-1 to TRBJ2-3, with D uncertain. The J call may be in error: the DNA end matches TRBJ1-5 better. From germline, CDR1 is KGHDR and CDR2 SFDVKD. The length of the CDR3 is 15 residues. The CDR3 nucleotides are TGTGCCACCAGTCTCGGTACCGATGGCACAGATACGCAGCATTTT. Translation gives CATSLGTDGTDTQHF.

This clonotype showed up many times. J is TRBJ2-5 and V is TRBV12-3 or TRBV12-4, with D hard to call. Trimming removed 2 bases at V and 2 bases at J, with 9 bases between. The CDR3 loop spans 14 amino acids. CDR3: CASSLRRQQETQYF. CDR3 DNA: TGTGCCAGCAGTTTAAGGCGTCAGCAAGAGACCCAGTACTTC.

This clonotype was picked up many times. The chain employs TRBV18 and TRBJ1-1; perhaps TRBD1 as D (6 bases). The germline V gene encodes CDR1 KGHSH and CDR2 LQKENI. The V gene lost 6 bases and the J gene lost 8 bases, with 13 bases spanning the gap. The CDR3 is 12 residues long. This chain's CDR3 is CASSYTGTEAFF. CDR3 in DNA: TGTGCCAGCTCCTATACCGGGACAGAAGCTTTCTTT. Full variable domain (outside the CDR3, taken from reference TRBV18 and TRBJ1-1): NAGVMQNPRHLVRRRGQEARLRCSPMKGHSHVYWYRQLPEEGLKFMVYLQKENIIDESGMPKERFSAEFPKEGPSILRIQQVVRGDSAAYFCASSYTGTEAFFGQGTRLTVV.

A few counts support this clonotype. The chain uses TRBV2 and TRBJ2-7; 9 nucleotides line up with TRBD2. Germline CDR1 and CDR2: SNHLY and FYNNEI. Losses at the gene ends were 5 bases for V and 6 bases for J; bases not matched to a gene: 11. This CDR3 spans 15 amino acids. In nucleotides, the CDR3 is TGTGCCAGCAGTTCCACAGGACTAGCGATAGGCGAGCAGTACTTC. Its protein is CASSSTGLAIGEQYF.

V usage is TRBV25-1 and J usage is TRBJ1-1; TRBD1 might be the D (5 bases). The V end lost 10 bases, the J end lost 0 bases, and 18 bases lay between the germline ends. The CDR3 is 15 amino acids. Germline loops: CDR1 MGHDK, CDR2 SYGVNS. The CDR3 nucleotides are TGTGCCACCCGGGACGACCAGCGGCTGAACACTGAAGCTTTCTTT. This encodes CATRDDQRLNTEAFF.

The chain has TRBV20-1 and TRBJ1-5; no reliable D call. Germline CDR1 DFQATT, CDR2 SNEGSKA (reference sequence). V was cut by 5 bases and J by 4 bases, with 12 bases left in between. The CDR3 loop spans 13 amino acids. The CDR3 loop reads CSAFPRPNQPQHF. As DNA, the CDR3 is TGCAGTGCTTTCCCGCGGCCGAATCAGCCCCAGCATTTT.

The chain combines TRBV12-3 or TRBV12-4 with TRBJ2-7; D perhaps matches TRBD2 (5 bases). The CDR3 has 14 amino acids. The V end lost 2 bases, the J end lost 0 bases, and 8 bases lay between the germline ends. CDR3 amino acids: CASSLRAASYEQYF. CDR3 DNA: TGTGCCAGCAGTTTACGAGCGGCCTCCTACGAGCAGTACTTC.

This rearrangement joins TRBV7-3 to TRBJ2-2; 13 bases are a match to TRBD2. Germline CDR1 reads SGHTA; CDR2 reads FQGTGA. The CDR3 consists of 17 residues. V was pared by 5 bases and J by 5 bases, with 8 bases of the junction left unmatched. CDR3 residues: CASSALAGGPRTGELFF. Written as DNA, the CDR3 is TGTGCCAGCAGCGCACTAGCGGGGGGGCCTAGGACCGGGGAGCTGTTTTTT.

The chain couples TRBV25-1 to TRBJ2-2, with 11 nucleotides matching TRBD2. Losses at the gene ends were 6 bases for V and 1 base for J; bases not matched to a gene: 1. Per the germline V gene, CDR1 is MGHDK and CDR2 is SYGVNS. CDR3 length: 15 amino acids. The CDR3 DNA follows: TGTGCCAGCAGAACTAGCGGGAGGAACACCGGGGAGCTGTTTTTT. It specifies CASRTSGRNTGELFF. The complete variable domain, with remaining parts taken from reference TRBV25-1 and TRBJ2-2, reads EADIYQTPRYLVIGTGKKITLECSQTMGHDKMYWYQQDPGMELHLIHYSYGVNSTEKGDLSSESTVSRIRTEHFPLTLESARPSHTSQYLCASRTSGRNTGELFFGEGSRLTVL.

This sequence joins TRBV6-5 and TRBJ2-7; 8 bases line up with TRBD1. Germline CDR1 reads MNHEY; CDR2 reads SVGAGI. Trimming took 4 bases from V and 1 from J; bases not matched to a gene: 3. This CDR3 spans 14 amino acids. In DNA form, the CDR3 reads TGTGCCAGCAGTTCCCGGGACAGGTCCTACGAGCAGTACTTC. This codes for CASSSRDRSYEQYF.